Listed below are T cell receptor beta chains from one sample, sequenced in a study of blood T cells in healthy people across ages. TCRdb processed the 5' RACE reads anew with MiXCR; each CDR3 protein has one entry. The table shows roughly 1.7 million distinct CDR3 sequences, with around 36% occurring only once. The sample comprised blood. Receptors originate from a woman in her 30s in good health. The CDR3 runs from the conserved cysteine through the conserved F or W. A D gene is named only where the DNA matches it firmly. For some rows the clone size is stated as once, few or many, or as a class when expanded; others skip it.

V	size	D	J	DNA	CDR3
TRBV4-1	.	.	TRBJ2-3	TGCGCCAGCAGCCAAGGTACGCGAAACACAGATACGCAGTATTTT	CASSQGTRNTDTQYF
TRBV24-1	.	.	TRBJ1-1	TGTGCCACCAGTGAAACTTCGTCTGAAGCTTTCTTT	CATSETSSEAFF
TRBV10-3	.	.	TRBJ1-1	TGTGCCATCAGTCGACGGGAAAACACTGAAGCTTTCTTT	CAISRRENTEAFF
TRBV7-6	many	.	TRBJ2-7	TGTGCCAGCAGCTTAGCAGGGGTACTCTACGAGCAGTACTTC	CASSLAGVLYEQYF
TRBV7-8	.	.	TRBJ2-1	TGTGCCAGCAGCTTAGTCAACCCACAGGGAAACAATGAGCAGTTCTTC	CASSLVNPQGNNEQFF
TRBV3-1	.	.	TRBJ2-5	TGTGCCAGCAGCCAAGATTTGGAGACTCCAGCGCGAGAGACCCAGTACTTC	CASSQDLETPARETQYF
TRBV20-1	.	.	TRBJ1-5	TGCAGTGCTAGATACGGGGCCGGCAGCAATCAGCCCCAGCATTTT	CSARYGAGSNQPQHF
TRBV3-1	.	TRBD2	TRBJ2-5	TGTGCCAGCAGCCAGGCCAGACTAGCGGGGGCCTACGATCAGTACTTC	CASSQARLAGAYDQYF
TRBV12-3/TRBV12-4	few	TRBD1	TRBJ1-5	TGTGCCAGCAGGGGACAGGGGATAAGCAATCAGCCCCAGCATTTT	CASRGQGISNQPQHF
TRBV12-3/TRBV12-4	few	.	TRBJ2-3	TGTGCCAGCAGTTTAACCCGGGGCTGGGATACGCAGTATTTT	CASSLTRGWDTQYF
TRBV29-1	.	TRBD1	TRBJ1-2	TGCAGCGTTGAACCCCGCCCCCCACAGGGGGCAAGCGTAGGCTACACCTTC	CSVEPRPPQGASVGYTF
TRBV9	many	TRBD2	TRBJ2-3	TGTGCCAGCAGCGTAGCAGCGGGGAACACAGATACGCAGTATTTT	CASSVAAGNTDTQYF
TRBV7-2	.	TRBD2	TRBJ2-7	TGTGCCAGCGGGACTAGCGTCTACGAGCAGTACTTC	CASGTSVYEQYF
TRBV20-1	few	TRBD1	TRBJ2-6	TGCAGTGCTCATCCCACGGGACAGGGGGCCCCTGGGGCCAACGTCCTGACTTTC	CSAHPTGQGAPGANVLTF
TRBV12-3/TRBV12-4	few	.	TRBJ2-5	TGTGCCAGCAGTTTAACCTCTCCCGCGGGTCGAGAGACCCAGTACTTC	CASSLTSPAGRETQYF
TRBV6-1	.	.	TRBJ1-6	TGTGCCAGCAGTGAATCAGGGAACAATTCACCCCTCCACTTT	CASSESGNNSPLHF
TRBV9	.	.	TRBJ1-1	TGTGCCAGCAGCGTAGCGGGGGGAGTGAACACTGAAGCTTTCTTT	CASSVAGGVNTEAFF
TRBV5-1	.	.	TRBJ1-5	TGCGCCAGCAGCTTGGAGGGAGCTCCAATTCAGCCCCAGCATTTT	CASSLEGAPIQPQHF
TRBV6-1	.	.	TRBJ2-3	TGTGCCAGCAAGTTTAGGCAGGCCAGCACAGATACGCAGTATTTT	CASKFRQASTDTQYF
TRBV5-4	.	TRBD2	TRBJ2-5	TGTGCCAGCAGCTTGGAACCTAGCGGGAGGGGTCAAGAGACCCAGTACTTC	CASSLEPSGRGQETQYF
TRBV27	.	.	TRBJ2-5	TGTGCCAGCAGTCCGCAAAGCCGTGAGACCCAGTACTTC	CASSPQSRETQYF
TRBV14	.	.	TRBJ1-3	TGTGCCAGCAGCCAACTTTCCTCTGGAAACACCATATATTTT	CASSQLSSGNTIYF
TRBV7-2	few	.	TRBJ2-3	TGTGCCAGCAGCGCCAGGGCGGGGCCCTTCAACCAGGATACGCAGTATTTT	CASSARAGPFNQDTQYF
TRBV3-1	.	TRBD1	TRBJ2-7	TGTGTCAGCAGTCAGAGGCGCAGGGGGCCATACGAGCAGTACTTC	CVSSQRRRGPYEQYF
TRBV9	.	.	TRBJ2-3	TGTGCCAGCAGCGTCCATGGAACATCTAGCACAGATACGCAGTATTTT	CASSVHGTSSTDTQYF
TRBV5-1	.	.	TRBJ2-7	TGCGCCAGCAGCTTGGGCGGGACGGAGAGCTCCTACGAGCAGTACTTC	CASSLGGTESSYEQYF
TRBV7-8	.	.	TRBJ1-2	TGTGCCAGCAGTTTAAGGGCGGGGGGGAGTAACTATGGCTACACCTTC	CASSLRAGGSNYGYTF
TRBV6-2/TRBV6-3	.	.	TRBJ2-7	TGTGCCAGCAGTTACTCTACAGGACTTTCCAACGAGCAGTACTTC	CASSYSTGLSNEQYF
TRBV10-3	.	.	TRBJ2-7	TGTGCCATCAGTGAATTCACGAAACCTCCCTACGAGCAGTACTTC	CAISEFTKPPYEQYF
TRBV24-1	few	TRBD1	TRBJ1-2	TGTGCCACCAGTGATTTGGAGCTGGGACAGGGGAGCTATGGCTACACCTTC	CATSDLELGQGSYGYTF
TRBV5-6	few	.	TRBJ2-7	TGTGCCAGCAGCTCTGAGGGGGGCCTAAGCTCCTACGAGCAGTACTTC	CASSSEGGLSSYEQYF
TRBV7-9	few	TRBD1	TRBJ2-7	TGTGCCAGCAGCTTCCGACAGGGCCCCTGGGACGAGCAGTACTTC	CASSFRQGPWDEQYF
TRBV6-1	few	TRBD1	TRBJ2-7	TGTGCCAGCAGTGAAGCGCCCGGACAGGGTGGATGGTTCCCCTACGAGCAGTACTTC	CASSEAPGQGGWFPYEQYF
TRBV5-1	.	TRBD2	TRBJ2-3	TGCGCCAGCAGCTTGGCTACTAGCGGGAGGGCCAGTGATACGCAGTATTTT	CASSLATSGRASDTQYF
TRBV27	few	.	TRBJ2-3	TGTGCCAGCAGTTTCCGTTGGCAGGGAAGCACAGATACGCAGTATTTT	CASSFRWQGSTDTQYF
TRBV10-3	.	.	TRBJ2-7	TGTGCCATCAGTGGGTCCTCGGCCAGGGGGAGGTACGAGCAGTACTTC	CAISGSSARGRYEQYF
TRBV11-2	few	TRBD1	TRBJ1-2	TGTGCCAGCAGCTTTGTGGGGACAGGGAGTACTGGCTACACCTTC	CASSFVGTGSTGYTF
TRBV28	.	.	TRBJ2-2	TGTGCCAGCAGTTTATTGAGGAACACCGGGGAGCTGTTTTTT	CASSLLRNTGELFF
TRBV6-1	.	.	TRBJ1-6	TGTGCCAGCACTTTTACGTCAAATTCACCCCTCCACTTT	CASTFTSNSPLHF
TRBV27	.	TRBD1	TRBJ1-5	TGTGCCAGCAGTTTATTGGGGACAGTCAGCAATCAGCCCCAGCATTTT	CASSLLGTVSNQPQHF